This TCR beta chain was captured by sequencing in a study of long-term antiretroviral therapy in people with HIV. Study results and limitations: HIV repertoires had narrower CDR3 length ranges than controls.

Every specimen held between roughly 0.85-10 million cryopreserved PBMC. These were thawed and washed before DNA extraction. To note about this clone: Its antigen is still unknown.

Researchers report immunoSEQ v3.0 was run at survey level. Some clones are missing from TCRdb's copy, which holds only in-frame ones; the method was immunoSEQ multiplex PCR. Among around 34,000 clones listed, about four fifths were seen once. V lost 5 bases to trimming and J lost 6 bases, with 14 bases between them. Germline V gene lookup returns CDR1 LNHDA and CDR2 SQIVND (reference sequence). The CDR3 consists of 14 residues. The TCR originated in a man aged 45-60 years with HIV. The J gene is TRBJ1-5, the V gene TRBV19; a possible D gene is TRBD1 (5 bases). This material consisted of unsorted PBMCs, taken 3 years after starting antiretroviral therapy. The CDR3 coding sequence is TGTGCCAGTAGTTACAGGCGATTAAGTCAGCCCCAGCATTTT. Protein: CASSYRRLSQPQHF.